Each of the 13 T cell receptor beta chains below was sequenced from the same sample in a study of CD8+ T cells in alopecia areata. As the sequencing template, cDNA was produced by extracting RNA and reverse transcribing it. Repertoires were generated with immunoSEQ multiplex PCR, while TCRdb's copy carries only in-frame clones and drops some. The sample records approximately 220,000 clones, about two fifths being singletons. Documented treatment: oral pan-JAK inhibitor, 5-10 mg twice daily. The specimen comprised CD4+ T cells sorted from blood, sampled around week 34, from a patient treated with tofacitinib. These receptors all come from a human donor with alopecia areata.

The chain recombines TRBV5-5 with TRBJ2-4, with D uncertain. The CDR3 sequence is 13 residues long. Trimming removed 1 base from V and 8 bases from J, with 10 bases in between. Germline V lookup: CDR1 SGHKS, CDR2 YYEKEE (reference sequence). CDR3 sequence reads: CASSLQGSHIQYF. The CDR3 DNA reads as TGTGCCAGCAGCTTGCAAGGGTCGCACATTCAGTACTTC.

The CDR3 region is CASRSQGEDYTF. The CDR3 nucleotides read TGTGCCAGCAGATCACAGGGAGAGGACTACACCTTC. The chain recombines TRBV11-2 with TRBJ1-2; tentatively, D is TRBD1 (6 bases). Germline V lookup: CDR1 SGHAT, CDR2 FQNNGV. Trimming left V 6 bases short and J 10 bases short, with 15 bases between. There are 12 residues in the CDR3.

The V gene is TRBV29-1, the J gene TRBJ2-3; 8 bases line up with TRBD1. The CDR3 is 13 amino acids. Germline trimming cut 7 bases from V and 4 bases from J; bases unmatched to any gene: 7. From germline, CDR1 is SQVTM and CDR2 ANQGSEA. CDR3: CSGRTGKADTQYF. The CDR3, as DNA: TGCAGCGGGCGGACAGGGAAGGCAGATACGCAGTATTTT.

The chain uses TRBV5-1 and TRBJ2-5, with D perhaps TRBD1 (6 bases). Germline V gene sequence: CDR1 SGHRS, CDR2 YFSETQ. This CDR3 region has 16 residues. V was shortened by 0 bases and J by 1 base, with 13 bases between the two germline ends. CDR3 in amino acids: CASSLATTGIQETQYF. For the CDR3, the DNA is TGCGCCAGCAGCTTGGCTACGACAGGAATCCAAGAGACCCAGTACTTC.

This clone showed up just a few times. The chain couples TRBV7-9 to TRBJ1-2; TRBD1 matches at 8 bases. CDR1 SEHNR and CDR2 FQNEAQ come from the germline V gene (reference sequence). The CDR3 sequence is 16 residues long. V lost 2 bases and J lost 6; bases outside the gene matches: 11. In DNA form, the CDR3 reads TGTGCCAGCAGCTTATACCCCAGGACAGGGTGGAATGGCTACACCTTC. It translates to CASSLYPRTGWNGYTF.

This clone was recorded a few times. The J gene is TRBJ1-2, the V gene TRBV19; 7 bases agree with TRBD1. The CDR3 runs to 16 residues. The germline V gene encodes CDR1 LNHDA and CDR2 SQIVND (reference sequence). V lost 5 bases and J lost 2; bases outside the gene matches: 11. CDR3 DNA sequence: TGTGCCAGTAGTTCCGCTCTACAGGGGACCAACTATGGCTACACCTTC. It is translated as CASSSALQGTNYGYTF.

The V call is TRBV29-1, the J call TRBJ2-7; D ambiguous. Germline assignment: CDR1 SQVTM and CDR2 ANQGSEA. The ends were cut back, 0 bases at V and 0 bases at J, with 9 bases in the middle. The CDR3 loop spans 14 amino acids. The CDR3 DNA sequence: TGCAGCGTTGAAGACAGTGCCTTCTCCTACGAGCAGTACTTC. It is translated as CSVEDSAFSYEQYF.

This clone was counted at least ten times. The chain couples TRBV7-9 to TRBJ2-1; 7 bases are shared with TRBD1. Germline V gene data show CDR1 as SEHNR and CDR2 as FQNEAQ (reference sequence). The CDR3 runs 14 residues. V dropped 5 bases and J dropped 9; count of bases not matched to a gene: 10. The CDR3 nucleotides are TGTGCCAGCAGCAAAGAGGGGACAGCAAGTGAGCAGTTCTTC. As protein: CASSKEGTASEQFF.

As regards this clone: This sample also contains other DNA sequences that code for the same CDR3. The chain joins TRBV30 to TRBJ1-2, with unresolved D. Germline V lookup: CDR1 GTSNPN, CDR2 SVGIG (reference sequence). The CDR3 has 14 amino acids. The V gene lost 3 bases and the J gene lost 0 bases, with 11 bases spanning the gap. The chain's CDR3 is CAWSVPVTNYGYTF. In DNA form, the CDR3 reads TGTGCCTGGAGCGTACCAGTTACTAACTATGGCTACACCTTC.

The rearrangement uses TRBV29-1 and TRBJ2-7; perhaps TRBD1 as D (5 bases). Germline values: CDR1 SQVTM, CDR2 ANQGSEA. The V end lost 2 bases, the J end lost 7 bases, and 15 bases lay between the germline ends. CDR3 length: 13 amino acids. The CDR3 loop is CSVEPQGLGEQYF. CDR3 in DNA: TGCAGCGTTGAACCCCAGGGTCTGGGGGAGCAGTACTTC.

V usage is TRBV29-1 and J usage is TRBJ1-1; a weak D match, TRBD1 (6 bases). The V gene lost 5 bases and the J gene lost 0 bases, with 16 bases spanning the gap. Germline lookup yields CDR1 SQVTM and CDR2 ANQGSEA. The CDR3 extends over 15 amino acids. This CDR3 reads CSVSGAGSLNTEAFF. CDR3 sequence (DNA): TGCAGCGTTTCAGGGGCTGGTTCCTTGAACACTGAAGCTTTCTTT.

This clone appeared a single time. This chain joins TRBV19 and TRBJ1-5; 9 bases match TRBD1. CDR3 length equals 19 residues. Germline loops: CDR1 LNHDA, CDR2 SQIVND (reference sequence). V lost 3 bases to trimming and J lost 0 bases; unmatched junction nucleotides: 12. The CDR3 here is CASSIEGTGSPYSNQPQHF. The CDR3 bases are TGTGCCAGTAGTATTGAAGGGACAGGGAGTCCTTATAGCAATCAGCCCCAGCATTTT. The variable domain in full, completed from reference TRBV19 and TRBJ1-5, reads DGGITQSPKYLFRKEGQNVTLSCEQNLNHDAMYWYRQDPGQGLRLIYYSQIVNDFQKGDIAEGYSVSREKKESFPLTVTSAQKNPTAFYLCASSIEGTGSPYSNQPQHFGDGTRLSIL.

This clone appeared a few times. The chain recombines TRBV18 with TRBJ1-3; D is unclear. Germline-derived CDR1 and CDR2 are KGHSH and LQKENI. Trimming left V 1 base short and J 0 bases short, with 10 bases between. The CDR3 is 16 amino acids. This chain's CDR3 is CASSPRLQNSGNTIYF. In nucleotides, the CDR3 is TGTGCCAGCTCACCACGGCTACAAAACTCTGGAAACACCATATATTTT. The complete variable domain, with remaining parts taken from reference TRBV18 and TRBJ1-3, reads NAGVMQNPRHLVRRRGQEARLRCSPMKGHSHVYWYRQLPEEGLKFMVYLQKENIIDESGMPKERFSAEFPKEGPSILRIQQVVRGDSAAYFCASSPRLQNSGNTIYFGEGSWLTVV.